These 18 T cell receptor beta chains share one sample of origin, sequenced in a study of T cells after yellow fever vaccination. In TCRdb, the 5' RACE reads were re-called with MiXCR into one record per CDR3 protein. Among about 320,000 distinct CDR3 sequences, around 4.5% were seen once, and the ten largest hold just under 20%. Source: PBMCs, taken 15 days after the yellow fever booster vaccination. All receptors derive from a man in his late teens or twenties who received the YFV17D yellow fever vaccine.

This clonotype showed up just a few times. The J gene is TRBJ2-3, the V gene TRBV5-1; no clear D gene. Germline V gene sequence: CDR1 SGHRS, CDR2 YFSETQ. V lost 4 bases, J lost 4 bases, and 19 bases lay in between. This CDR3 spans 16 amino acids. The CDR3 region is CASSQGSIVGADTQYF. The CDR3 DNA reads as TGCGCCAGCAGCCAAGGATCGATAGTCGGCGCAGATACGCAGTATTTT. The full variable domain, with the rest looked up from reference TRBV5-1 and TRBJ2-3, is KAGVTQTPRYLIKTRGQQVTLSCSPISGHRSVSWYQQTPGQGLQFLFEYFSETQRNKGNFPGRFSGRQFSNSRSEMNVSTLELGDSALYLCASSQGSIVGADTQYFGPGTRLTVL.

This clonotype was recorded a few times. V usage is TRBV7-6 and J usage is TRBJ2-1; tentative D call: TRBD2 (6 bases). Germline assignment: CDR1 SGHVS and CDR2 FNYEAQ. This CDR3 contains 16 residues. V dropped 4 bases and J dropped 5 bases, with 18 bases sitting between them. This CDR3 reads CASSSPLASRNNEQFF. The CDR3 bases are TGTGCCAGCAGCTCGCCTCTAGCGTCGAGAAACAATGAGCAGTTCTTC. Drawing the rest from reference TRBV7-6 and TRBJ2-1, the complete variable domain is GAGVSQSPRYKVTKRGQDVALRCDPISGHVSLYWYRQALGQGPEFLTYFNYEAQQDKSGLPNDRFSAERPEGSISTLTIQRTEQRDSAMYRCASSSPLASRNNEQFFGPGTRLTVL.

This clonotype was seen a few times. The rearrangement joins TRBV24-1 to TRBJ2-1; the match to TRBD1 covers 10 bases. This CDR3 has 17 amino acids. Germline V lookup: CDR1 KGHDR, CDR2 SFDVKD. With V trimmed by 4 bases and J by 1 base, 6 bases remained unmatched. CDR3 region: CATSEEGDRGSYNEQFF. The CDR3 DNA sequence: TGTGCCACCAGTGAGGAGGGGGACAGGGGTTCCTACAATGAGCAGTTCTTC.

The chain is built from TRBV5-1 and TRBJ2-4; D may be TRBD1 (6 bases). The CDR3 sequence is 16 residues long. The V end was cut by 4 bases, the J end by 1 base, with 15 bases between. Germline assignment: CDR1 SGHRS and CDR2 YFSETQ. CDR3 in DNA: TGCGCCAGCAGCCTTCCAACCCAGGGGGCCAAAAACATTCAGTACTTC. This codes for CASSLPTQGAKNIQYF. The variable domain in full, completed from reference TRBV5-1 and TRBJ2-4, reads KAGVTQTPRYLIKTRGQQVTLSCSPISGHRSVSWYQQTPGQGLQFLFEYFSETQRNKGNFPGRFSGRQFSNSRSEMNVSTLELGDSALYLCASSLPTQGAKNIQYFGAGTRLSVL.

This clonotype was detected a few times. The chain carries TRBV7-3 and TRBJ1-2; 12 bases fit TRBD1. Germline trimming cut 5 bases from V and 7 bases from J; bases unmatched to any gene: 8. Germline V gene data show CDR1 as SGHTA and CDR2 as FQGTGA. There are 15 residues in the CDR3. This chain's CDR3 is CASSPGTGGFGGYTF. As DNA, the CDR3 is TGTGCCAGCAGCCCAGGGACAGGGGGCTTCGGTGGCTACACCTTC.

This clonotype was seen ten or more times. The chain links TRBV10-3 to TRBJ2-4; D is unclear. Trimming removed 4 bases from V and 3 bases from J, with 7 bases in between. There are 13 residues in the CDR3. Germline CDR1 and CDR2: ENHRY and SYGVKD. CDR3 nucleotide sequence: TGTGCCATCAGTGGTGTTAGCAAAAACATTCAGTACTTC. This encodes CAISGVSKNIQYF.

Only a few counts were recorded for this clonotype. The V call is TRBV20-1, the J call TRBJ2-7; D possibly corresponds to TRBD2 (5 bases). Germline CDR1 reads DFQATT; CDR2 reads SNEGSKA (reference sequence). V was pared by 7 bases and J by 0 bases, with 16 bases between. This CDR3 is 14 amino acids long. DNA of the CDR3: TGCAGTGTTCCAGGACTTGGGAGCTCCTACGAGCAGTACGTC. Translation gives CSVPGLGSSYEQYV.

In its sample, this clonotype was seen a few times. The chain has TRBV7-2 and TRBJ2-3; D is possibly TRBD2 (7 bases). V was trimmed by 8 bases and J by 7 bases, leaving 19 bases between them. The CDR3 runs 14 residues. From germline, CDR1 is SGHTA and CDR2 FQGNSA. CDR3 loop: CASASPGGGNTQYF. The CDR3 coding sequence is TGTGCCAGCGCCTCACCGGGGGGCGGAAATACGCAGTATTTT.

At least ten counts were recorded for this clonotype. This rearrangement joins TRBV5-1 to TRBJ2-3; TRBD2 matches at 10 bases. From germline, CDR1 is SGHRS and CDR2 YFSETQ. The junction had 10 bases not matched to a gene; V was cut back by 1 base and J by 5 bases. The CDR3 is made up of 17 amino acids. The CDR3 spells CASSLSTSGAGGDTQYF. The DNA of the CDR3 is TGCGCCAGCAGCTTGTCCACTAGCGGGGCTGGGGGAGATACGCAGTATTTT.

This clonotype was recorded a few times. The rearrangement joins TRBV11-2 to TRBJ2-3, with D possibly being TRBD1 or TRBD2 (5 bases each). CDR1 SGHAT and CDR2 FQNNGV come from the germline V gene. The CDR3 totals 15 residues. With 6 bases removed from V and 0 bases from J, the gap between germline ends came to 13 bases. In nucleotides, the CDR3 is TGTGCCAGCAGGGGGGATCGAGGGAGCACAGATACGCAGTATTTT. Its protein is CASRGDRGSTDTQYF.

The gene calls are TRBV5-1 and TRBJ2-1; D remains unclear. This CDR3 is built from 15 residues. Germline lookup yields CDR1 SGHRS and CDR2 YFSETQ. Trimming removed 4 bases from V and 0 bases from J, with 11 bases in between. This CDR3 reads CASSGSSSSYNEQFF. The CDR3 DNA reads TGCGCCAGCAGCGGCAGTTCGAGCTCCTACAATGAGCAGTTCTTC.

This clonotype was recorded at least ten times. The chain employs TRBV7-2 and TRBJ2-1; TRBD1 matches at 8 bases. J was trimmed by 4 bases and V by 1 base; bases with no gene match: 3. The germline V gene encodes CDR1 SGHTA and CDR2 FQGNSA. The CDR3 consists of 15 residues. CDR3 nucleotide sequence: TGTGCCAGCAGCTTAGGGACAGGGATGTACAATGAGCAGTTCTTC. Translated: CASSLGTGMYNEQFF.

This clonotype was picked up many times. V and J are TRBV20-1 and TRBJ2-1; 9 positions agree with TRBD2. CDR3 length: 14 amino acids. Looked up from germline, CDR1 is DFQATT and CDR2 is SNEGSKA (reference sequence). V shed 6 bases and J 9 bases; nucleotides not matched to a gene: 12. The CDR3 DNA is TGCAGTGCCCCCTGGGCGGGGGGGCCAGGTGAGCAGTTCTTC. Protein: CSAPWAGGPGEQFF.

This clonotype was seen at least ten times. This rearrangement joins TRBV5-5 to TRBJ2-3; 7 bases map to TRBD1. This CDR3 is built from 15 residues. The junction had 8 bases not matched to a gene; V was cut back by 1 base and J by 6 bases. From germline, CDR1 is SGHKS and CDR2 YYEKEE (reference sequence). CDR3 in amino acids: CASSLQGVLGDTQYF. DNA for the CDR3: TGTGCCAGCAGCTTGCAGGGGGTCTTGGGGGATACGCAGTATTTT. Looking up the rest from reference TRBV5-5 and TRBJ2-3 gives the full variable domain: DAGVTQSPTHLIKTRGQQVTLRCSPISGHKSVSWYQQVLGQGPQFIFQYYEKEERGRGNFPDRFSARQFPNYSSELNVNALLLGDSALYLCASSLQGVLGDTQYFGPGTRLTVL.

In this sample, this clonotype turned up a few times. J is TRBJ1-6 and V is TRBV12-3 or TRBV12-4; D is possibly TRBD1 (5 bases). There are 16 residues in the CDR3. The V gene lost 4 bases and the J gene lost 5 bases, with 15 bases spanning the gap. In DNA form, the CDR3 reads TGTGCCAGCAGTTCGTTTGCGGGGGGAGATAATTCACCCCTCCACTTT. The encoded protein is CASSSFAGGDNSPLHF.

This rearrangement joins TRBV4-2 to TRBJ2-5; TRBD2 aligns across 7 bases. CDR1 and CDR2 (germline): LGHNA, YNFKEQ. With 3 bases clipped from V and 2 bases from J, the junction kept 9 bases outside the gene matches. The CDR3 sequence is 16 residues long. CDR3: CASSQGGGRLQETQYF. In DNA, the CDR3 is TGTGCCAGCAGCCAGGGGGGGGGACGCCTACAAGAGACCCAGTACTTC.

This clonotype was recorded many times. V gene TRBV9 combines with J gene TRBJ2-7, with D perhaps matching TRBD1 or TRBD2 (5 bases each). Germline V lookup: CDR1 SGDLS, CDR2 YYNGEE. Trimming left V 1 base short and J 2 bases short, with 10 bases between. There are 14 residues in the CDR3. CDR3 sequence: CASSVRDGTYEQYF. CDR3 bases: TGTGCCAGCAGCGTACGGGACGGGACCTACGAGCAGTACTTC.

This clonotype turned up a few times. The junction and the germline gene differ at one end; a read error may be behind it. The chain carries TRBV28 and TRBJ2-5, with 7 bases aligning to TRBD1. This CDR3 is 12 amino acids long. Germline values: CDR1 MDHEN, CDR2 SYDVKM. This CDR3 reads CASRTTGRFTHF. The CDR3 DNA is TGTGCCAGCCGCACGACAGGGCGTTTTACTCATTTC.